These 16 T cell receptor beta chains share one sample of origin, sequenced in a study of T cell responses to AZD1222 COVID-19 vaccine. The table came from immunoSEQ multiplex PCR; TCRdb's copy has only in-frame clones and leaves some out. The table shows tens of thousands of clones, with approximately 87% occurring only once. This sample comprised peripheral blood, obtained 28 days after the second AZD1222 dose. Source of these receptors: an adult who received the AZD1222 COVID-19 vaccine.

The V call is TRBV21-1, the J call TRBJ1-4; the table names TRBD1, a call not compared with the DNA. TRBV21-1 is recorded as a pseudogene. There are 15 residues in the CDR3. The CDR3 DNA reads TGTGCCAGGAAGGGCGGGGACAGGGTCGGTGAAAAACTGTTTTTT. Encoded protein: CARKGGDRVGEKLFF.

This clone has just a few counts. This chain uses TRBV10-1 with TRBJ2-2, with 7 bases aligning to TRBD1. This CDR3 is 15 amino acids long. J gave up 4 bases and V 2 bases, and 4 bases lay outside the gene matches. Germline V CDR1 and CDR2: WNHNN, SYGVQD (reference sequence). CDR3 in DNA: TGCGCCAGCAGTGAGGACAGGGTAGGCACCGGGGAGCTGTTTTTT. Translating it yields CASSEDRVGTGELFF.

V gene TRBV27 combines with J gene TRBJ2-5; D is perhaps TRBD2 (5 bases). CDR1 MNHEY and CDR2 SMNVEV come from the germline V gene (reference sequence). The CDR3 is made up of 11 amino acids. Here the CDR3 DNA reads TGTGCGACGGGGAGTTCGAAGACCCAGTACTTC. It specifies CATGSSKTQYF.

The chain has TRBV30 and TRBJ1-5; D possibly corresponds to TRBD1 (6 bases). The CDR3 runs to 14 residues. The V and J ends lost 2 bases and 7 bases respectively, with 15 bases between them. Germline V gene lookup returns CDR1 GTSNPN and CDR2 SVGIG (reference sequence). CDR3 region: CAWSWGQGKQPQHF. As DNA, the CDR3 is TGTGCCTGGAGTTGGGGGCAGGGGAAGCAGCCCCAGCATTTT.

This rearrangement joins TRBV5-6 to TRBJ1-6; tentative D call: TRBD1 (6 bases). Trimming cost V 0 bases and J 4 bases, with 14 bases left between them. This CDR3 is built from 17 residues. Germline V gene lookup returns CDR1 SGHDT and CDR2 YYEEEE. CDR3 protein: CASSLDTGTQYNSPLHF. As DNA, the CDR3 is TGTGCCAGCAGCTTGGACACAGGGACCCAATATAATTCACCCCTCCACTTT.

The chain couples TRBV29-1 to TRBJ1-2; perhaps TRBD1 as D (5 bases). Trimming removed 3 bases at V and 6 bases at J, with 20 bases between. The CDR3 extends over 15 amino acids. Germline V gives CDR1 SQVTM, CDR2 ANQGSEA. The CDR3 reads CSVDGLRQGLNGYTF. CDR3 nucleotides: TGCAGCGTTGATGGGTTGAGGCAGGGCCTTAATGGCTACACCTTC. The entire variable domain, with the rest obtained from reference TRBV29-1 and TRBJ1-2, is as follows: SAVISQKPSRDICQRGTSLTIQCQVDSQVTMMFWYRQQPGQSLTLIATANQGSEATYESGFVIDKFPISRPNLTFSTLTVSNMSPEDSSIYLCSVDGLRQGLNGYTFGSGTRLTVV.

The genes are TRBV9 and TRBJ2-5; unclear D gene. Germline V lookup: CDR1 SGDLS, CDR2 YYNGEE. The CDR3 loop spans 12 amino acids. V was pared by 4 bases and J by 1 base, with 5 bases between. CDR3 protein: CASSRAQETQYF. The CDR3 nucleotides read TGTGCCAGCAGCCGGGCCCAAGAGACCCAGTACTTC.

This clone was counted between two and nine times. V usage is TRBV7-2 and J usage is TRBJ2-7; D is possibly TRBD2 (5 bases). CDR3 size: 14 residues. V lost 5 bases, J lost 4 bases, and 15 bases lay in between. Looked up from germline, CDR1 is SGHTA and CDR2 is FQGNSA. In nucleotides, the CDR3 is TGTGCCAGCAGCCTCCAAGAGGGTGTATACGAGCAGTACTTC. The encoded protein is CASSLQEGVYEQYF.

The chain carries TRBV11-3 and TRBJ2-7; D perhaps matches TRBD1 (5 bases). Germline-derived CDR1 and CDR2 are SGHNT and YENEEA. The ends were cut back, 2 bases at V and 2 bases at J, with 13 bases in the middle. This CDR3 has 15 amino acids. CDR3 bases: TGTGCCAGCAGCTTATCTGGGCAGGGCACCTACGAGCAGTACTTC. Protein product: CASSLSGQGTYEQYF. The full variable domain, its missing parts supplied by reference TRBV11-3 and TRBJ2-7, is EAGVVQSPRYKIIEKKQPVAFWCNPISGHNTLYWYLQNLGQGPELLIRYENEEAVDDSQLPKDRFSAERLKGVDSTLKIQPAELGDSAVYLCASSLSGQGTYEQYFGPGTRLTVT.

Here the CDR3 DNA reads TGTGCCAGCAGCTATTTCCCGGGAGCCCGGGGCTACACCTTC. Its translation: CASSYFPGARGYTF. The chain has TRBV5-4 and TRBJ1-2; D ambiguous. Trimming took 3 bases from V and 8 from J, leaving 17 bases between them. CDR3 length: 14 amino acids. CDR1 and CDR2 from the germline V gene are SGHNT and YYREEE (reference sequence). Full variable domain (remainder filled in from reference TRBV5-4 and TRBJ1-2): ETGVTQSPTHLIKTRGQQVTLRCSSQSGHNTVSWYQQALGQGPQFIFQYYREEENGRGNFPPRFSGLQFPNYSSELNVNALELDDSALYLCASSYFPGARGYTFGSGTRLTVV.

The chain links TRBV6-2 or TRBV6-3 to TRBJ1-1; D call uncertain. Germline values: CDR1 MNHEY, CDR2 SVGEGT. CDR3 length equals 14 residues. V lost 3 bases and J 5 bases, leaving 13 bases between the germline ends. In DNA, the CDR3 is TGTGCCAGCAGTTATGAGACGGGTGGTACTGAAGCTTTCTTT. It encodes CASSYETGGTEAFF.

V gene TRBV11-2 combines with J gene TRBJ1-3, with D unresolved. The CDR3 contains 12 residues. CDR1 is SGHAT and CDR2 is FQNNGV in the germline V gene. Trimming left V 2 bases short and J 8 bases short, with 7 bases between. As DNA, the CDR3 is TGTGCCAGCAGCTTATCGCGATACACCATATATTTT. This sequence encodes CASSLSRYTIYF. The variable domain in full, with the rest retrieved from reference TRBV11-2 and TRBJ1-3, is EAGVAQSPRYKIIEKRQSVAFWCNPISGHATLYWYQQILGQGPKLLIQFQNNGVVDDSQLPKDRFSAERLKGVDSTLKIQPAKLEDSAVYLCASSLSRYTIYFGEGSWLTVV.

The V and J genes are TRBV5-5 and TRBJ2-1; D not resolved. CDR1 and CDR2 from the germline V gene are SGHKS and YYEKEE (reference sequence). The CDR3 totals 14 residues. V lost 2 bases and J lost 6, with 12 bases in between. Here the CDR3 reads CASSFWAALNEQFF. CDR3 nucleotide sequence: TGTGCCAGCAGCTTTTGGGCAGCCCTCAATGAGCAGTTCTTC.

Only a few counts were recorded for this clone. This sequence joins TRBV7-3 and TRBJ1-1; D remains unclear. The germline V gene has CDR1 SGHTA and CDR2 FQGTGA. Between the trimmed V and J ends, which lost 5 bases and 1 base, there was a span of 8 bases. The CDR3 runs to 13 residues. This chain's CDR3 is CASSLNRNTEAFF. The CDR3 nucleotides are TGTGCCAGCAGCCTAAACAGGAACACTGAAGCTTTCTTT.

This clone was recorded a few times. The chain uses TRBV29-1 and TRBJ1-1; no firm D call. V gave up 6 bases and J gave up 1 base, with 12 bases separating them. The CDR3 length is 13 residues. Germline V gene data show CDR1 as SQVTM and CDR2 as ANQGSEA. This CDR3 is CSVASERNTEAFF. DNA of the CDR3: TGCAGCGTGGCATCGGAGAGGAACACTGAAGCTTTCTTT.

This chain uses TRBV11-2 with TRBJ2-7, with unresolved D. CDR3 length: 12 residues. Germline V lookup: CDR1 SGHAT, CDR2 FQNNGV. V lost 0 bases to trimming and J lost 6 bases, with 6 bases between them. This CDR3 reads CASSLDGFEQYF. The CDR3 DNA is TGTGCCAGCAGCTTAGACGGGTTCGAGCAGTACTTC.